Each of the 26 T cell receptor beta chains below was sequenced from the same sample in a study of blood T cells in healthy people across ages. A second PCR, run for about 6 to 12 cycles, used a sample-barcoded 5' primer plus a J-beta primer mix. TCRdb called the 5' RACE reads again in MiXCR, with one record for every CDR3 protein. This sample has around 1.5 million distinct CDR3 sequences, with about 31% found just once. Specimen: blood. Receptors were obtained from a woman between 25 and 40 years old in good health.

The V and J genes are TRBV20-1 and TRBJ2-5, with D unresolved. CDR3 length: 15 residues. Germline CDR1 and CDR2: DFQATT and SNEGSKA (reference sequence). The V and J ends lost 6 bases and 0 bases respectively, with 17 bases between them. CDR3 nucleotides: TGCAGTGCATGGTCACGGCAGAGGTACCAAGAGACCCAGTACTTC. This encodes CSAWSRQRYQETQYF.

This clonotype was counted a few times. This chain joins TRBV4-2 and TRBJ2-3, with 9 nucleotides matching TRBD2. The CDR3 runs 16 residues. Trimming removed 3 bases from V and 3 bases from J; junction bases left unmatched: 7. Looked up from germline, CDR1 is LGHNA and CDR2 is YNFKEQ. The CDR3 spells CASSQAKLAGTDTQYF. The CDR3 DNA sequence: TGTGCCAGCAGCCAGGCCAAGCTAGCGGGAACAGATACGCAGTATTTT.

This clonotype was recorded many times. The chain couples TRBV5-5 to TRBJ2-7; D unresolved. The CDR3 has 12 amino acids. In germline, CDR1 is SGHKS, CDR2 YYEKEE (reference sequence). V lost 4 bases and J lost 7, with 12 bases in between. The CDR3 DNA is TGTGCCAGCAGCACCCGATCCCGGGAGCAGTACTTC. This gives the protein CASSTRSREQYF.

The chain uses TRBV20-1 and TRBJ2-7, with 8 bases fitting TRBD2. This CDR3 comprises 15 residues. The V gene end was trimmed by 1 base and the J gene end by 0 bases; junction bases not matched to a gene: 5. Germline CDR1 and CDR2: DFQATT and SNEGSKA (reference sequence). CDR3 sequence (DNA): TGCAGTGCTAGAGTCGGGGGGGTCCTCTCCTACGAGCAGTACTTC. Encoded protein: CSARVGGVLSYEQYF.

This CDR3 is CASSEITRSYEQYF. The CDR3 DNA sequence: TGTGCCAGCAGCGAGATTACCCGCTCCTACGAGCAGTACTTC. The chain couples TRBV28 to TRBJ2-7; D gene ambiguous. Germline-derived CDR1 and CDR2 are MDHEN and SYDVKM. The CDR3 sequence is 14 residues long. Trimming pared 6 bases from V and 0 bases from J, leaving 12 bases between.

This clonotype was observed a handful of times. V and J are TRBV5-6 and TRBJ2-5; 8 bases match TRBD1. Losses at the gene ends were 4 bases for V and 0 bases for J; bases not matched to a gene: 8. The CDR3 runs 16 residues. Germline V gene lookup returns CDR1 SGHDT and CDR2 YYEEEE. CDR3 sequence: CASSGTQTGDQETQYF. CDR3 bases: TGTGCCAGCAGCGGGACCCAGACAGGGGACCAAGAGACCCAGTACTTC.

This clonotype was counted at least ten times. The chain combines TRBV27 with TRBJ1-1, with TRBD1 identical over 8 bases. Germline V CDR1 and CDR2: MNHEY, SMNVEV (reference sequence). This CDR3 has 13 amino acids. The ends lost 5 bases at V and 5 bases at J; junction bases unmatched: 4. CDR3 nucleotides: TGTGCCAGCAGTCTTCAGGGGGCAACTGAAGCTTTCTTT. As protein: CASSLQGATEAFF.

This clonotype occurred many times. The chain has TRBV20-1 and TRBJ2-3; possible D gene TRBD2, 5 bases. Trimming left V 1 base short and J 0 bases short, with 11 bases between. The CDR3 length is 15 residues. Per the germline V gene, CDR1 is DFQATT and CDR2 is SNEGSKA (reference sequence). Written as DNA, the CDR3 is TGCAGTGCTAGAGGTGTAGCGACTAGCACAGATACGCAGTATTTT. This encodes CSARGVATSTDTQYF.

This clonotype has ten or more counts. The chain recombines TRBV29-1 with TRBJ1-1; TRBD1 matches 7 bases. CDR3 length equals 13 residues. The germline gives CDR1 SQVTM, CDR2 ANQGSEA. V shed 7 bases, J shed 0 bases, and the junction held 5 bases outside the gene matches. CDR3 sequence (DNA): TGCAGCGCACGACAGGGAATGAACACTGAAGCTTTCTTT. Protein sequence: CSARQGMNTEAFF.

CDR3 nucleotides: TGTGCCAGCAAGATAGAGACCCAGTACTTC. Translating it yields CASKIETQYF. The J gene is TRBJ2-5, the V gene TRBV2; D is ambiguous. Germline loops: CDR1 SNHLY, CDR2 FYNNEI. The length of the CDR3 is 10 residues. V shed 7 bases and J shed 4 bases, with 4 bases lying between them. The complete variable domain, with remaining parts taken from reference TRBV2 and TRBJ2-5, reads EPEVTQTPSHQVTQMGQEVILRCVPISNHLYFYWYRQILGQKVEFLVSFYNNEISEKSEIFDDQFSVERPDGSNFTLKIRSTKLEDSAMYFCASKIETQYFGPGTRLLVL.

A few counts support this clonotype. In nucleotides, the CDR3 is TGTGCCAGCGGACTAAGATTCGATGAGCAGTTCTTC. Its protein is CASGLRFDEQFF. The chain is built from TRBV7-9 and TRBJ2-1; D possibly corresponds to TRBD2 (6 bases). With 8 bases removed from V and 8 bases from J, the gap between germline ends came to 13 bases. The CDR3 is made up of 12 amino acids. CDR1 and CDR2 from the germline V gene are SEHNR and FQNEAQ (reference sequence).

This clonotype is a singleton in its sample. The chain is built from TRBV24-1 and TRBJ2-1, with TRBD2 matching over 9 bases. The CDR3 spans 15 residues. V was clipped by 7 bases and J by 8 bases; unmatched bases: 11. Germline V gene data show CDR1 as KGHDR and CDR2 as SFDVKD. The CDR3 spells CATRLSGRPSDEQFF. The DNA for the CDR3 is TGTGCCACCAGACTTAGCGGGAGACCTTCCGATGAGCAGTTCTTC.

In its sample, this clonotype was seen a few times. This chain links TRBV9 with TRBJ2-7; tentative D call: TRBD2 (6 bases). V gave up 2 bases and J gave up 6 bases, with 15 bases separating them. The CDR3 runs 14 residues. The germline CDR1 and CDR2 sequences are SGDLS and YYNGEE. The DNA of the CDR3 is TGTGCCAGCAGCGTCCTCGGACTAAGAAGCGAGCAGTACTTC. This translates into CASSVLGLRSEQYF.

The chain combines TRBV5-1 with TRBJ2-3; 12 bases align to TRBD2. Per germline, CDR1 SGHRS and CDR2 YFSETQ. This CDR3 spans 18 amino acids. V trimming: 0 bases; J trimming: 2 bases; junction bases outside the gene matches: 7. DNA of the CDR3: TGCGCCAGCAGCTTGGCCCGGACTAGCGGGGAAATCACAGATACGCAGTATTTT. Translating gives CASSLARTSGEITDTQYF.

This clonotype has ten or more counts. The rearrangement uses TRBV20-1 and TRBJ2-5, with D unresolved. Trimming pared 3 bases from V and 5 bases from J, leaving 1 base between. Germline loops: CDR1 DFQATT, CDR2 SNEGSKA (reference sequence). This CDR3 region has 9 residues. Here the CDR3 reads CSARETQYF. CDR3 nucleotide sequence: TGCAGTGCTAGGGAGACCCAGTACTTC.

This clonotype was picked up a small number of times. In nucleotides, the CDR3 is TGCAGCGTTGAGGACGAGAGCTCCTACAATGAGCAGTTCTTC. Its protein is CSVEDESSYNEQFF. This chain joins TRBV29-1 and TRBJ2-1, with D uncertain. This CDR3 region has 14 residues. The germline CDR1 and CDR2 sequences are SQVTM and ANQGSEA. V lost 3 bases to trimming and J lost 0 bases, with 9 bases between them.

The chain has TRBV2 and TRBJ2-5; D may be TRBD1 (6 bases). The germline gives CDR1 SNHLY, CDR2 FYNNEI. V lost 4 bases, J lost 11 bases, and 14 bases lay in between. CDR3 length equals 12 residues. The CDR3, as DNA: TGTGCCAGCAGTGGGACAGCACCTCAGCAGTACTTC. Translating gives CASSGTAPQQYF.

This clonotype occurred many times. J is TRBJ1-2 and V is TRBV6-1; 7 bases fit TRBD1. J was trimmed by 5 bases and V by 3 bases; bases with no gene match: 9. This CDR3 region has 15 residues. Germline CDR1 MNHNS, CDR2 SASEGT. The CDR3, as DNA: TGTGCCAGCAGTGAGGGGACAGCTTCAAATTATGGCTACACCTTC. Amino acids: CASSEGTASNYGYTF.

The chain combines TRBV7-8 with TRBJ1-6; 8 positions agree with TRBD1. V was pared by 5 bases and J by 0 bases, with 6 bases of the junction left unmatched. Germline lookup yields CDR1 SGHVS and CDR2 FQNEAQ. This CDR3 contains 17 residues. CDR3 DNA: TGTGCCAGCAGCCTTCGACAGGGGAGCTCCTATAATTCACCCCTCCACTTT. Protein sequence: CASSLRQGSSYNSPLHF. The complete variable domain, with remaining parts taken from reference TRBV7-8 and TRBJ1-6, reads GAGVSQSPRYKVAKRGQDVALRCDPISGHVSLFWYQQALGQGPEFLTYFQNEAQLDKSGLPSDRFFAERPEGSVSTLKIQRTQQEDSAVYLCASSLRQGSSYNSPLHFGNGTRLTVT.

This clonotype was counted a few times. J is TRBJ2-7 and V is TRBV20-1; 8 bases are a match to TRBD1. CDR3 length equals 13 residues. V lost 4 bases to trimming and J lost 2 bases; unmatched junction nucleotides: 4. CDR1 and CDR2 from the germline V gene are DFQATT and SNEGSKA (reference sequence). This CDR3 reads CSAIGTGAYEQYF. Written as DNA, the CDR3 is TGCAGTGCTATAGGGACAGGAGCCTACGAGCAGTACTTC.

The chain employs TRBV19 and TRBJ2-1; 12 nucleotides align to TRBD2. Germline trimming cut 1 base from V and 4 bases from J; bases unmatched to any gene: 8. The CDR3 consists of 18 residues. The germline V gene encodes CDR1 LNHDA and CDR2 SQIVND (reference sequence). In DNA form, the CDR3 reads TGTGCCAGTAGTATAGCCCCAAAAACTAGCGGGGGGTACAATGAGCAGTTCTTC. It specifies CASSIAPKTSGGYNEQFF.

The chain has TRBV6-1 and TRBJ1-2; D perhaps matches TRBD1 (5 bases). The CDR3 spans 13 residues. Germline CDR1 and CDR2: MNHNS and SASEGT. The V end lost 2 bases, the J end lost 7 bases, and 11 bases lay between the germline ends. In nucleotides, the CDR3 is TGTGCCAGCAGTGAATTTGTGGGGCCTGGCTACACCTTC. Translated: CASSEFVGPGYTF.

The CDR3 coding sequence is TGTGCCAGCAGCGAGGGACTCGTCGAGCCCCAGCATTTT. This encodes CASSEGLVEPQHF. The chain links TRBV9 to TRBJ1-5, with a weak D call TRBD1 (5 bases). Trimming stripped 3 bases from V and 8 bases from J, with 12 bases between. Per germline, CDR1 SGDLS and CDR2 YYNGEE. The CDR3 contains 13 residues.

The chain uses TRBV6-5 and TRBJ1-2; D is unclear. CDR1 is MNHEY, CDR2 SVGAGI, per germline. The CDR3 loop spans 11 amino acids. Trimming removed 2 bases from V and 7 bases from J, with 5 bases in between. The CDR3: CASSYGFGYTF. Written as DNA, the CDR3 is TGTGCCAGCAGTTACGGGTTTGGCTACACCTTC.

This clonotype was observed a handful of times. The chain combines TRBV29-1 with TRBJ1-6; 7 bases are a match to TRBD1. The CDR3 totals 15 residues. J gave up 9 bases and V 6 bases, and 14 bases lay outside the gene matches. CDR1 SQVTM and CDR2 ANQGSEA come from the germline V gene. The DNA for the CDR3 is TGCAGCGTCCGAGGGGTCGGACAGGTGGCTTCACCCCTCCACTTT. Translated, it gives CSVRGVGQVASPLHF.

This clonotype was counted between two and nine times. The J gene is TRBJ2-1, the V gene TRBV7-3, with TRBD2 matching 10 bases. The CDR3 has 18 amino acids. Germline CDR1 and CDR2: SGHTA and FQGTGA. The ends lost 6 bases at V and 7 bases at J; junction bases unmatched: 18. CDR3 DNA sequence: TGTGCCAGCAGTCCCGGCCTAGCGGGGGCCCTTGGGGCGAATGAGCAGTTCTTC. Translation gives CASSPGLAGALGANEQFF.